In this sample, the clone carrying this TCR beta chain turned up a few times. This entry is derived from a study of CD8 T cells in ankylosing spondylitis. One entry per CDR3 protein results from TCRdb running MiXCR on the 5' RACE reads. The profile shows 250,000 or so distinct CDR3 sequences, roughly a quarter of them singletons. This clonotype originated in a male donor with ankylosing spondylitis or in good health (not recorded which). The specimen sequenced was blood, either unsorted or a sorted T cell fraction (not recorded which).

The DNA of the CDR3 is TGCAGTGCGGGAATCTCGGGACAGCAAAACTATGGCTACACCTTC. Its protein product is CSAGISGQQNYGYTF. The rearrangement joins TRBV20-1 to TRBJ1-2; TRBD1 aligns across 7 bases. Germline assignment: CDR1 DFQATT and CDR2 SNEGSKA (reference sequence). This CDR3 is 15 amino acids long. V was pared by 6 bases and J by 2 bases, with 12 bases of the junction left unmatched.